This T cell receptor (beta chain) was recovered during a study of T cells after yellow fever vaccination. The study, taken as a whole, reports: Detected again after the booster were most primary-vaccination clones, at about 96% CD4 and 88% CD8.

Germline assignment: CDR1 SNHLY and CDR2 FYNNEI. V lost 6 bases, J lost 5 bases, and 6 bases stayed unmatched. CDR3 size: 13 residues. Using its own MiXCR run on the 5' RACE reads, TCRdb lists one record per CDR3 protein. The data show about 50,000 distinct CDR3 sequences, approximately 6.5% seen once. This clonotype was observed a few times. Its antigen is unidentified. This specimen was CD8+ T cells sorted from PBMCs, taken on the day of the first yellow fever vaccination. The chain uses TRBV2 and TRBJ2-7, with 8 positions matching TRBD2. The sequence was collected from a man aged 18-30 years who received the YFV17D yellow fever vaccine. CDR3 protein: CASSPGGRNEQYV. The CDR3 DNA reads TGTGCCAGCAGCCCGGGAGGGCGAAACGAGCAGTACGTC.